This T cell receptor (beta chain) was identified during a study of early T cells in non-severe SARS-CoV-2 infection. This clonotype appeared once. TCRdb re-called the 5' RACE reads with MiXCR, one entry per CDR3 protein. The sample contains about 130,000 distinct CDR3 sequences, 14% to 15% of which appear only once. The CDR3 has 13 amino acids. The V end was cut by 11 bases, the J end by 3 bases, with 16 bases between. The clonotype was recovered from an adult who was a healthcare worker with PCR-confirmed SARS-CoV-2 infection or an uninfected control (not recorded which). What was sequenced was whole blood. The chain joins TRBV12-3 or TRBV12-4 to TRBJ1-2; possible D gene TRBD1, 5 bases. CDR3 DNA: TGTGCCGGGTCAGAGGGGCTGGACTATGGCTACACCTTC. Protein sequence: CAGSEGLDYGYTF.